The entry that follows covers one T cell receptor beta chain sequence. The data derive from a study of cytotoxic CD8 clonotypes in ibrutinib-treated CLL. The assay was immunoSEQ multiplex PCR, and TCRdb's table has in-frame clones only and misses some. The sample yields 160,000 or so clones, about 80% seen once. This CDR3 has 15 amino acids. From germline, CDR1 is SGHDT and CDR2 YYEEEE. V dropped 4 bases and J dropped 2 bases, with 12 bases sitting between them. The sequence was obtained from a human donor with chronic lymphocytic leukemia. This sample comprised PBMCs, obtained after 24 months of ibrutinib treatment. The gene calls are TRBV5-6 and TRBJ1-4; maybe TRBD1 (6 bases). The CDR3 here is CASSVQGYTNEKLFF. CDR3 DNA: TGTGCCAGCAGCGTACAGGGATATACTAATGAAAAACTGTTTTTT.